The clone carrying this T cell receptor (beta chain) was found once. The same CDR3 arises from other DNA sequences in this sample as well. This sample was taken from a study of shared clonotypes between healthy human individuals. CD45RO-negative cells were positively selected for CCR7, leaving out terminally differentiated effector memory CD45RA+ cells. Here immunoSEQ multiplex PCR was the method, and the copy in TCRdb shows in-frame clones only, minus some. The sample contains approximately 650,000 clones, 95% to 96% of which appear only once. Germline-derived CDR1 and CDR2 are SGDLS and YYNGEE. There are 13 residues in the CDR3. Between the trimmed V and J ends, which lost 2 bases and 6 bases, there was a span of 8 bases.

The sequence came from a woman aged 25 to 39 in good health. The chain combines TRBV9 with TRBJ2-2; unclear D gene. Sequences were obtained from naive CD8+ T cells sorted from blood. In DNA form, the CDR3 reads TGTGCCAGCAGCGTCTGGGGTGCCGGGGAGCTGTTTTTT. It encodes CASSVWGAGELFF.